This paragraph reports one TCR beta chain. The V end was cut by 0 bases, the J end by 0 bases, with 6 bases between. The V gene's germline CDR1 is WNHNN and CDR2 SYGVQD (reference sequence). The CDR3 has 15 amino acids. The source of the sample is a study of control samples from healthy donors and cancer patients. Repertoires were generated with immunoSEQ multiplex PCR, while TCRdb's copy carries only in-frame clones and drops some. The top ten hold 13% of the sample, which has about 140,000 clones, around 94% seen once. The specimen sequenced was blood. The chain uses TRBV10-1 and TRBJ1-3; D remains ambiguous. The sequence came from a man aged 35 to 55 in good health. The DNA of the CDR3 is TGCGCCAGCAGTGAGTCTGGCGCCTCTGGAAACACCATATATTTT. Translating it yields CASSESGASGNTIYF.